This T cell receptor beta chain was sequenced in a study of cytomegalovirus exposure and HLA in healthy donors. General study points: Earlier results showed most TCR beta V segments being productive about 87% or about 30% of the time. The investigators catalogued 150 or so TCR beta chains as cytomegalovirus-associated. A later analysis showed HLA-associated TCR beta chains outstripping equally common others in clonal expansion.

As to this clone: Its specificity is not known.

PCR amplification relied on 60 Vbeta primers (plus 13 Jbeta primers). The protocol was immunoSEQ multiplex PCR, while the TCRdb copy is restricted to in-frame clones and leaves out a portion. Among more than 90,000 clones listed, 60% to 80% were seen once. CDR1 is LNHNV, CDR2 YYDKDF, per germline (reference sequence). The CDR3 spans 15 residues. V shed 4 bases and J shed 7 bases, with 16 bases lying between them. The origin of this receptor is a man between 45 and 60 years old in good health and CMV-seropositive. The specimen sequenced was PBMCs. This chain joins TRBV15 and TRBJ2-2; TRBD2 is a possible D gene (7 bases). CDR3 region: CATSTRGGHGGELFF. CDR3 coding DNA: TGTGCCACCAGCACTAGGGGGGGGCATGGCGGGGAGCTGTTTTTT.